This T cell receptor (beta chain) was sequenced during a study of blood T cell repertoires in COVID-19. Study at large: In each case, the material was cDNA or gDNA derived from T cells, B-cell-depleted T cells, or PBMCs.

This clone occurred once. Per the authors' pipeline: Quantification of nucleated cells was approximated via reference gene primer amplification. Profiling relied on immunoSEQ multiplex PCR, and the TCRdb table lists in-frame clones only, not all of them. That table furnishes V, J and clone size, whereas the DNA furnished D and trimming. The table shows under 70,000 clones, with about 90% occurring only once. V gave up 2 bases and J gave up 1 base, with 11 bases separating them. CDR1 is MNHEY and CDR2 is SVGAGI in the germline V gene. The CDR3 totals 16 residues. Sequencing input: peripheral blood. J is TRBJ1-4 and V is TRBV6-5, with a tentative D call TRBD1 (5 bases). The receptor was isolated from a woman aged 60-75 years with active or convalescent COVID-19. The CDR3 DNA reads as TGTGCCAGCAGTTACGGGGCAGGGATAACTAATGAAAAACTGTTTTTT. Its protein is CASSYGAGITNEKLFF.